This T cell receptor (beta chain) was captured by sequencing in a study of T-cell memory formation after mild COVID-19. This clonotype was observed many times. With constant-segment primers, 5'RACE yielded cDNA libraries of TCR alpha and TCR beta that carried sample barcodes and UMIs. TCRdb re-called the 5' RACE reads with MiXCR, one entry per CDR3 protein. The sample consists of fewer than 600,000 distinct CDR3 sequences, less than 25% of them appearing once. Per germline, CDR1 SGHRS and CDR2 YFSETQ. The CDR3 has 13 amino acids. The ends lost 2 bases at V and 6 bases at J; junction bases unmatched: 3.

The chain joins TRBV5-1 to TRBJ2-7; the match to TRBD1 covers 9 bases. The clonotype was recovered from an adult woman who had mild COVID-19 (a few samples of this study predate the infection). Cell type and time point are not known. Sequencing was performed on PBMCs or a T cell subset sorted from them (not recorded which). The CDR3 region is CASSFGTGSEQYF. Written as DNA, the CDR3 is TGCGCCAGCAGCTTTGGGACAGGGTCCGAGCAGTACTTC.